This T cell receptor (beta chain) is drawn from a study of beta chain features in type 1 diabetes. The sequenced template was cDNA made from the entire isolated RNA. There were 3 million to 4 million reads on average in the naive, central memory and regulatory T cell samples. Method: immunoSEQ multiplex PCR; TCRdb's copy keeps in-frame clones and lacks some. The sample contains roughly 340,000 clones, approximately 13% of which appear only once. Notes on this clone: The antigen is unknown.

Study results and limitations: Small HLA sub-analyses could not settle whether HLA shapes TCRB rearrangement. Patients and controls would share equally any PCR tilt toward shorter templates. Across all four CD4+ subsets, people with type 1 diabetes showed modestly shorter TCRB CDR3s. Within the patient group, naive, central memory and Treg TCRB repertoires appeared more similar to each other than within healthy donors.

Germline CDR1 and CDR2: SEHNR and FQNEAQ (reference sequence). V was cut by 1 base and J by 0 bases, with 10 bases left in between. The CDR3 spans 17 residues. The sample comprised naive CD4+ T cells from blood. This rearrangement joins TRBV7-9 to TRBJ2-6; a possible D gene is TRBD2 (5 bases). This clonotype was obtained from a woman aged 18-29 years with type 1 diabetes. This CDR3 reads CASSLGQGSSGANVLTF. The CDR3 DNA reads TGTGCCAGCAGCTTAGGCCAAGGGAGCTCTGGGGCCAACGTCCTGACTTTC.